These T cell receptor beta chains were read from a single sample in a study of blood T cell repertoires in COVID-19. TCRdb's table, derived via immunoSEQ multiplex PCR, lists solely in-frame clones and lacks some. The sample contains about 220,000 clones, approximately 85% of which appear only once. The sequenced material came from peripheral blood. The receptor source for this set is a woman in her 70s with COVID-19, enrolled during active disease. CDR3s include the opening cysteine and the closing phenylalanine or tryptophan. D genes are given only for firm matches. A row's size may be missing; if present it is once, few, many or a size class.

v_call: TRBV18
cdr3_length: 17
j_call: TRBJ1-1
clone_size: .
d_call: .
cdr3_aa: CASSPVPGGRGHTEAFF
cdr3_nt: TGTGCCAGCTCACCGGTACCGGGGGGGCGCGGGCACACTGAAGCTTTCTTT

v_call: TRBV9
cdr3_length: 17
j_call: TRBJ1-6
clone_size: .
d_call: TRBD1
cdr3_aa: CASSVEATTGADSPLHF
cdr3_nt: TGTGCCAGCAGCGTAGAAGCAACGACAGGGGCGGATTCACCCCTCCACTTT

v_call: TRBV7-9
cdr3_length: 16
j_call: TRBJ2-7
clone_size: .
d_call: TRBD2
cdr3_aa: CASSLGLAGGLDEQYF
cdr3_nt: TGTGCCAGCAGCTTAGGGCTAGCGGGAGGCCTGGACGAGCAGTACTTC

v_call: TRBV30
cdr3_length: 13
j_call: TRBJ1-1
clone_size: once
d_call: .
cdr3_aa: CAWSLQQNTEAFF
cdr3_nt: TGTGCCTGGTCTTTACAGCAGAACACTGAAGCTTTCTTT

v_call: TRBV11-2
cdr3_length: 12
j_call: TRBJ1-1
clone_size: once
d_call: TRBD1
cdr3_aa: CASSKDRAVAFF
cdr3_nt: TGTGCCAGCAGCAAAGACAGGGCGGTAGCTTTCTTT

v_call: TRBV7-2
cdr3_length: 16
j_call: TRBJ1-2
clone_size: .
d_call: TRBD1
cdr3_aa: CASSLGSTGGSGGYTF
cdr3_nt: TGTGCCAGCAGCTTAGGGAGTACAGGGGGCAGTGGGGGCTACACCTTC

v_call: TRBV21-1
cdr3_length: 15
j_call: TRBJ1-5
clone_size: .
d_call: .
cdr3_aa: CASSKGRGLNQPQHF
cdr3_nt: TGTGCCAGCAGCAAGGGCAGGGGCCTCAATCAGCCCCAGCATTTT

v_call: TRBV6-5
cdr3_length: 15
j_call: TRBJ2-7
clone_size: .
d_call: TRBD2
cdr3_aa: CATKRTSASSYEQYF
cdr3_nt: TGTGCCACCAAAAGAACTAGCGCCTCCTCCTACGAGCAGTACTTC

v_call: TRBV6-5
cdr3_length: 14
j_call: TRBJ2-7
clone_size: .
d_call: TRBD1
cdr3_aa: CASDREGRLGEQYF
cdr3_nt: TGTGCCAGTGACAGGGAAGGCCGCCTTGGCGAGCAGTACTTC

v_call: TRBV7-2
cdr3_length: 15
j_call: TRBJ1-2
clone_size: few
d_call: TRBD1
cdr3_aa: CASSGSGQGANGYTF
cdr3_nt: TGTGCCAGCAGCGGGTCTGGACAGGGGGCGAATGGCTACACCTTC

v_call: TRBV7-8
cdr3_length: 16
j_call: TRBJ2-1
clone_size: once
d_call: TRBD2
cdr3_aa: CASSLEAGGGYNEQFF
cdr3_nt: TGTGCCAGCAGCTTAGAGGCGGGAGGGGGGTACAATGAGCAGTTCTTC

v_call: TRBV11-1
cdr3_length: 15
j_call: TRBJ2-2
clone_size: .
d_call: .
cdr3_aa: CASRLQGGITGELFF
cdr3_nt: TGTGCCAGCAGGCTCCAGGGGGGTATCACCGGGGAGCTGTTTTTT